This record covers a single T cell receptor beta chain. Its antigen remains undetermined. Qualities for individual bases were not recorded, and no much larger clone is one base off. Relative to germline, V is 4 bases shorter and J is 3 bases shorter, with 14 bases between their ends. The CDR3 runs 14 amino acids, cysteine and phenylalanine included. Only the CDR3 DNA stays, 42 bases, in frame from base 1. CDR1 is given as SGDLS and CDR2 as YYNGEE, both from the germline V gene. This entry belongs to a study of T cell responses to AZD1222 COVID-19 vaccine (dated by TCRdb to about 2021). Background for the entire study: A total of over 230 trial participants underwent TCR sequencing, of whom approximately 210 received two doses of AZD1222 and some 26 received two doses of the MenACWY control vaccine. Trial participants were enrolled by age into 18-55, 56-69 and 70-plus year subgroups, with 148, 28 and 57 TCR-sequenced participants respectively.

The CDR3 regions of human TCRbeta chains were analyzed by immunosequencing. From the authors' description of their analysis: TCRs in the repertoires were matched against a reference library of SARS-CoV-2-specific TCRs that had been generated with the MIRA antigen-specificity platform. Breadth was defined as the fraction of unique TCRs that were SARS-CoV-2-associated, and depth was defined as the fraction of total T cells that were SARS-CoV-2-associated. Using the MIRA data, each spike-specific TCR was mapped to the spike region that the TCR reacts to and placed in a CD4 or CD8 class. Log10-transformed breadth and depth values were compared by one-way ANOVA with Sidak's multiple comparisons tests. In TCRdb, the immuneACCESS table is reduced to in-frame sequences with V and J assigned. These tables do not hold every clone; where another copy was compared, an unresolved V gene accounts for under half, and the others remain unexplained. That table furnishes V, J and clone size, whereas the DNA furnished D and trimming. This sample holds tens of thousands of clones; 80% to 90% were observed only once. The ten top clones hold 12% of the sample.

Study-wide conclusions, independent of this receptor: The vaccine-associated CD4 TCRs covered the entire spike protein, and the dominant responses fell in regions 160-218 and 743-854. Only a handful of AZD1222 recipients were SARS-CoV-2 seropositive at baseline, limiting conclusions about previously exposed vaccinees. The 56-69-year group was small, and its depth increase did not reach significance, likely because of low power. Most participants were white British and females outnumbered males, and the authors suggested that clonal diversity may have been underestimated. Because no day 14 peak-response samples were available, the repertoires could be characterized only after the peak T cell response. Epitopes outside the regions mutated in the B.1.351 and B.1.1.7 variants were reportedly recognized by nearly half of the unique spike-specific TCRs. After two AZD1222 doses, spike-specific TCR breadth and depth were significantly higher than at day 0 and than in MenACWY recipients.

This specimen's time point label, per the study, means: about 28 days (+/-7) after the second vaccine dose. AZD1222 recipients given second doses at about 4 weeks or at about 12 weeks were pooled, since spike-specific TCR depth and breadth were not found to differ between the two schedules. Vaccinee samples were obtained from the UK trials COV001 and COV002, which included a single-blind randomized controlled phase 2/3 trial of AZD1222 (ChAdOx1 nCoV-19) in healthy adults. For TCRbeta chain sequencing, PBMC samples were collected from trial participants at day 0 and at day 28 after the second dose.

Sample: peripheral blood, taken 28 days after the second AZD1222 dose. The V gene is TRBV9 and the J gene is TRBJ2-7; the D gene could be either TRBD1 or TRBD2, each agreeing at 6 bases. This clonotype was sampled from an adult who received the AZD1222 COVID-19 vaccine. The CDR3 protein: CASSPEEGVYEQYF. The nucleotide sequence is TGTGCCAGCAGCCCCGAGGAGGGGGTCTACGAGCAGTACTTC.